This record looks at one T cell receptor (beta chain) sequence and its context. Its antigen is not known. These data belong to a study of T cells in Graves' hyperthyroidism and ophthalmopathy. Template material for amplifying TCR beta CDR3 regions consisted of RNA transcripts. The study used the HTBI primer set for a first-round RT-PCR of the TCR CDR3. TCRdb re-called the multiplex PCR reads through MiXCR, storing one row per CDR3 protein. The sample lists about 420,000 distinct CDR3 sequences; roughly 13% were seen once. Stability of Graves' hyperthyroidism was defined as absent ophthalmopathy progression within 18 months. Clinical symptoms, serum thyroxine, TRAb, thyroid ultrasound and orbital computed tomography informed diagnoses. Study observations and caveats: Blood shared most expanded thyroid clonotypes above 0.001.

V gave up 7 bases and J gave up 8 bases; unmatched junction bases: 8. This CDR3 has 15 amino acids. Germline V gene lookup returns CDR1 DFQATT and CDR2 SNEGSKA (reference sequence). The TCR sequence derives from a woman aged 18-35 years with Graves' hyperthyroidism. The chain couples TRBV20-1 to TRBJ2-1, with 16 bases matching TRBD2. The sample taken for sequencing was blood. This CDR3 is CSVPSGTSGRDEQFF. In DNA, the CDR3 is TGCAGTGTTCCCTCCGGGACTAGCGGGAGGGATGAGCAGTTCTTC.